These 14 T cell receptor beta chains came from one sample sequenced in a study of neoadjuvant anti-PD-1 for oral cavity cancer. Documented time point: after neoadjuvant nivolumab, at surgical resection. Sequenced by immunoSEQ multiplex PCR; TCRdb stores in-frame clones only, minus some. The sample lists some 70,000 clones; roughly 85% were seen once. Sample: PBMCs, taken after nivolumab (anti-PD-1) treatment. These receptors all stem from a person aged 40 to 85 with oral cavity squamous cell carcinoma.

The rearrangement links TRBV19 to TRBJ2-3; 7 bases fit TRBD1. Germline CDR1 is LNHDA and CDR2 is SQIVND (reference sequence). The trim removed 8 bases at V and 3 bases at J, leaving 14 bases unmatched. The CDR3 has 16 residues. The DNA for the CDR3 is TGTGCCAGTTCCGCTACCAGACAGGGTAGTACAGATACGCAGTATTTT. It is translated as CASSATRQGSTDTQYF.

V is TRBV5-4 and J is TRBJ1-2; 10 nucleotides line up with TRBD1. The V and J ends lost 4 bases and 8 bases, in that order; junction bases with no gene match: 11. There are 15 residues in the CDR3. The germline V gene has CDR1 SGHNT and CDR2 YYREEE (reference sequence). The CDR3 spells CASSLMTGGARGYTF. The CDR3 DNA follows: TGTGCCAGCAGCCTCATGACAGGGGGCGCGAGAGGCTACACCTTC. The complete variable domain, with remaining parts taken from reference TRBV5-4 and TRBJ1-2, reads ETGVTQSPTHLIKTRGQQVTLRCSSQSGHNTVSWYQQALGQGPQFIFQYYREEENGRGNFPPRFSGLQFPNYSSELNVNALELDDSALYLCASSLMTGGARGYTFGSGTRLTVV.

The chain has TRBV18 and TRBJ2-7, with D perhaps TRBD1 (7 bases). The CDR3 length is 15 residues. Germline V gives CDR1 KGHSH, CDR2 LQKENI. V gave up 1 base and J gave up 3 bases, with 13 bases separating them. The CDR3 DNA follows: TGTGCCAGCTCACCACTCTCCAGGGGGGACTACGAGCAGTACTTC. This translates into CASSPLSRGDYEQYF.

This sequence joins TRBV7-9 and TRBJ2-7; maybe TRBD2 (6 bases). CDR1 and CDR2 from the germline V gene are SEHNR and FQNEAQ (reference sequence). The germline V and J ends were trimmed by 3 bases and 4 bases, with 13 bases remaining between them. This CDR3 has 14 amino acids. This CDR3 is CASSFGLASYEQYF. CDR3 nucleotide sequence: TGTGCCAGCAGCTTCGGGCTAGCGAGTTACGAGCAGTACTTC. Supplemented by reference TRBV7-9 and TRBJ2-7, the full variable domain reads DTGVSQNPRHKITKRGQNVTFRCDPISEHNRLYWYRQTLGQGPEFLTYFQNEAQLEKSRLLSDRFSAERPKGSFSTLEIQRTEQGDSAMYLCASSFGLASYEQYFGPGTRLTVT.

J is TRBJ2-7 and V is TRBV11-2, with 9 bases lining up with TRBD1. This CDR3 spans 15 amino acids. Germline V gives CDR1 SGHAT, CDR2 FQNNGV. The V gene end was trimmed by 0 bases and the J gene end by 4 bases; junction bases not matched to a gene: 4. CDR3 protein: CASSLDLGQGYEQYF. In nucleotides, the CDR3 is TGTGCCAGCAGCTTAGATCTGGGACAGGGATACGAGCAGTACTTC. Full variable domain (rest looked up from reference TRBV11-2 and TRBJ2-7): EAGVAQSPRYKIIEKRQSVAFWCNPISGHATLYWYQQILGQGPKLLIQFQNNGVVDDSQLPKDRFSAERLKGVDSTLKIQPAKLEDSAVYLCASSLDLGQGYEQYFGPGTRLTVT.

The chain has TRBV30 and TRBJ1-1; no reliable D call. The V end lost 7 bases, the J end lost 7 bases, and 10 bases lay between the germline ends. This CDR3 comprises 10 residues. Germline values: CDR1 GTSNPN, CDR2 SVGIG (reference sequence). CDR3 sequence: CASLAFEAFF. Here the CDR3 DNA reads TGTGCCTCGCTAGCCTTTGAAGCTTTCTTT.

This chain joins TRBV19 and TRBJ1-5; D is unclear. V shed 5 bases and J shed 7 bases, with 12 bases lying between them. The length of the CDR3 is 13 residues. From germline, CDR1 is LNHDA and CDR2 SQIVND (reference sequence). The CDR3 bases are TGTGCCAGTAGTCCCCGCGCGGAGCAGCCCCAGCATTTT. Its protein product is CASSPRAEQPQHF.

The rearrangement joins TRBV19 to TRBJ2-1; possibly TRBD2 for D (5 bases). V lost 0 bases to trimming and J lost 0 bases, with 15 bases between them. This CDR3 spans 18 amino acids. Germline assignment: CDR1 LNHDA and CDR2 SQIVND (reference sequence). In nucleotides, the CDR3 is TGTGCCAGTAGTATAGACCCGGGGAAGGGCTTCTCCTACAATGAGCAGTTCTTC. Protein sequence: CASSIDPGKGFSYNEQFF.

The gene calls are TRBV15 and TRBJ2-1; D gene ambiguous. Germline lookup yields CDR1 LNHNV and CDR2 YYDKDF (reference sequence). The CDR3 is 13 amino acids. V was pared by 1 base and J by 9 bases, with 10 bases between. The CDR3 DNA reads TGTGCCACCAGCAGAGCCCCCGCAGGTGAGCAGTTCTTC. Amino acid sequence: CATSRAPAGEQFF. Based on the CDR3 plus reference TRBV15 and TRBJ2-1, the full variable domain is DAMVIQNPRYQVTQFGKPVTLSCSQTLNHNVMYWYQQKSSQAPKLLFHYYDKDFNNEADTPDNFQSRRPNTSFCFLDIRSPGLGDTAMYLCATSRAPAGEQFFGPGTRLTVL.

CDR3 DNA sequence: TGTGCCAGCAGTGGGGGACAGGTGAAAGGCTACACCTTC. Its protein product is CASSGGQVKGYTF. This chain connects TRBV6-1 to TRBJ1-2; 8 bases fit TRBD1. V lost 4 bases to trimming and J lost 8 bases; unmatched junction nucleotides: 6. The CDR3 has 13 residues. Looked up from germline, CDR1 is MNHNS and CDR2 is SASEGT.

The chain combines TRBV5-1 with TRBJ2-3; no clear D. CDR3 length: 12 residues. Germline CDR1 is SGHRS and CDR2 is YFSETQ. V shed 6 bases and J shed 5 bases, with 10 bases lying between them. As DNA, the CDR3 is TGCGCCAGCATTGGCTCTGGAGATACGCAGTATTTT. This sequence encodes CASIGSGDTQYF.

The chain carries TRBV28 and TRBJ2-5; D is possibly TRBD1 (5 bases). Germline CDR1 reads MDHEN; CDR2 reads SYDVKM. The CDR3 runs to 16 residues. V was cut by 8 bases and J by 5 bases, with 24 bases left in between. Here the CDR3 DNA reads TGTGCCAGCTCCGGTAGGACACCAAGTTTCGGGGAGACCCAGTACTTC. Protein: CASSGRTPSFGETQYF. Full variable domain (missing parts from reference TRBV28 and TRBJ2-5): DVKVTQSSRYLVKRTGEKVFLECVQDMDHENMFWYRQDPGLGLRLIYFSYDVKMKEKGDIPEGYSVSREKKERFSLILESASTNQTSMYLCASSGRTPSFGETQYFGPGTRLLVL.

This clone appeared a few times. The genes are TRBV11-2 and TRBJ1-4; no clear D. CDR1 is SGHAT, CDR2 FQNNGV, per germline. Trimming left V 5 bases short and J 10 bases short, with 20 bases between. This CDR3 contains 15 residues. The CDR3 nucleotides read TGTGCCAGCAGCCCTGGAGCGGACCCCCTGGGAAAACTGTTTTTT. This translates into CASSPGADPLGKLFF.

The table lists this clone with a count of one. V usage is TRBV11-3 and J usage is TRBJ2-4; TRBD1 is a possible D gene (6 bases). The CDR3 contains 13 residues. V was shortened by 1 base and J by 5 bases, with 6 bases between the two germline ends. Germline-derived CDR1 and CDR2 are SGHNT and YENEEA. CDR3: CASSLGQENIQYF. CDR3 coding DNA: TGTGCCAGCAGCTTAGGACAGGAAAACATTCAGTACTTC.